These T cell receptor beta chains were read from a single sample in a study of cytomegalovirus exposure and HLA in healthy donors. Using immunoSEQ multiplex PCR, the repertoire was profiled, and TCRdb retains in-frame clones only, with some absent. The sample records about 170,000 clones, approximately 72% being singletons. The sequenced sample consisted of PBMCs. These receptors were collected from a man aged 35-49 years in good health and CMV-seropositive. The CDR3 runs from the conserved cysteine through the conserved F or W. A D gene is named only where the DNA matches it firmly. The listing skips clone size in some rows; elsewhere it reads once, few, many or a size class.

abundance,j_gene,len,d_gene,v_gene,CDR3aa,CDR3nt
few,TRBJ2-7,16,TRBD2,TRBV5-4,CASSLGASGGAYEQYF,TGTGCCAGCAGCTTGGGAGCTAGCGGGGGGGCCTACGAGCAGTACTTC
few,TRBJ2-2,15,NA,TRBV18,CASSPGQTNTGELFF,TGTGCCAGCTCACCCGGACAGACGAACACCGGGGAGCTGTTTTTT
NA,TRBJ1-6,15,TRBD1,TRBV7-9,CASSLTLGGAVPLHF,TGTGCCAGCAGCTTAACCCTAGGGGGCGCCGTACCCCTCCACTTT
NA,TRBJ1-2,13,NA,TRBV6-1,CASSEGQFYGYTF,TGTGCCAGCAGTGAAGGTCAGTTCTATGGCTACACCTTC
NA,TRBJ1-3,17,NA,TRBV5-6,CASSAAVGRSSGNTIYF,TGTGCCAGCAGCGCAGCGGTTGGACGGTCCTCTGGAAACACCATATATTTT
few,TRBJ1-3,15,NA,TRBV15,CATSRTRGIRNTIYF,TGTGCCACCAGCAGAACCCGAGGGATTCGTAACACCATATATTTT
NA,TRBJ2-7,15,TRBD1,TRBV5-1,CASSLEWTGPYEQYF,TGCGCCAGCAGCTTGGAGTGGACAGGGCCCTACGAGCAGTACTTC
NA,TRBJ1-6,17,NA,TRBV4-3,CASNSIHSGDYNSPLHF,TGCGCCAGCAACTCCATCCACTCAGGGGACTATAATTCACCCCTCCACTTT
NA,TRBJ2-2,16,TRBD1,TRBV10-3,CAISEGTGTNTGELFF,TGTGCCATCAGTGAGGGGACAGGGACGAACACCGGGGAGCTGTTTTTT
NA,TRBJ1-1,15,NA,TRBV5-1,CASSPQTRFGTEAFF,TGCGCCAGCAGCCCACAAACCAGGTTTGGGACTGAAGCTTTCTTT
once,TRBJ1-1,17,NA,TRBV14,CASSQAGGGLLNTEAFF,TGTGCCAGCAGCCAAGCGGGCGGGGGCCTTTTGAACACTGAAGCTTTCTTT
NA,TRBJ1-6,16,NA,TRBV4-3,CASSLLWSSYNSPLHF,TGCGCCAGCAGCCTCCTATGGAGCTCCTATAATTCACCCCTCCACTTT
once,TRBJ2-3,15,NA,TRBV4-3,CASSQLRGGADTQYF,TGCGCCAGCAGCCAACTTCGAGGGGGGGCAGATACGCAGTATTTT
NA,TRBJ2-3,15,NA,TRBV30,CAWEIQGRITDTQYF,TGTGCCTGGGAAATACAGGGGAGGATCACAGATACGCAGTATTTT
few,TRBJ1-4,14,NA,TRBV4-2,CASTRSPDGGKLFF,TGTGCCAGCACCCGAAGCCCGGACGGGGGAAAACTGTTTTTT
NA,TRBJ1-6,15,NA,TRBV6-5,CASSYSGPSHSPLHF,TGTGCCAGCAGTTACTCTGGCCCTTCCCATTCACCCCTCCACTTT
NA,TRBJ1-5,17,TRBD1,TRBV18,CASSPFEGGGGHQPQHF,TGTGCCAGCTCACCGTTCGAAGGCGGAGGGGGCCATCAGCCCCAGCATTTT
NA,TRBJ1-5,18,TRBD1,TRBV5-1,CASSLMPLDDRVNQPQHF,TGCGCCAGCAGCTTGATGCCCCTCGATGACAGGGTCAATCAGCCCCAGCATTTT
once,TRBJ2-2,13,NA,TRBV29-1,CSVGDTHTGELFF,TGCAGCGTTGGGGACACCCACACCGGGGAGCTGTTTTTT
NA,TRBJ2-7,16,TRBD1,TRBV19,CASSRPIGTGSYEQYF,TGTGCCAGTAGTCGGCCTATCGGGACAGGGAGCTACGAGCAGTACTTC
NA,TRBJ1-3,14,NA,TRBV7-2,CASSQGHPGNTIYF,TGTGCCAGCAGCCAGGGGCACCCCGGGAACACCATATATTTT
NA,TRBJ1-1,14,TRBD1,TRBV10-3,CATAQGQENTEAFF,TGTGCCACCGCACAGGGGCAAGAGAACACTGAAGCTTTCTTT
NA,TRBJ2-7,14,TRBD2,TRBV19,CASSLGRGGYEQYF,TGTGCCAGTAGCCTTGGGAGGGGAGGCTACGAGCAGTACTTC
NA,TRBJ2-2,15,TRBD1,TRBV5-4,CASSSRGRRTGELFF,TGTGCCAGCAGCTCCAGGGGGCGCAGAACCGGGGAGCTGTTTTTT
many,TRBJ1-2,13,NA,TRBV4-3,CASSPDNNYGYTF,TGCGCCAGCAGTCCGGACAACAACTATGGCTACACCTTC
NA,TRBJ2-7,14,NA,TRBV29-1,CSVAKGESSYEQYF,TGCAGCGTTGCAAAGGGGGAATCCTCCTACGAGCAGTACTTC
NA,TRBJ2-5,15,TRBD2,TRBV28,CASSLSGGSQETQYF,TGTGCCAGCAGTTTAAGCGGGGGGTCCCAAGAGACCCAGTACTTC
NA,TRBJ1-1,16,TRBD1,TRBV7-3,CASRPGTGLGDTEAFF,TGTGCCAGCAGGCCGGGGACAGGCCTGGGGGACACTGAAGCTTTCTTT
NA,TRBJ1-2,15,TRBD1,TRBV9,CASSAAQDRAYGYTF,TGTGCCAGCAGCGCCGCTCAGGACAGGGCCTATGGCTACACCTTC
NA,TRBJ1-5,15,TRBD1,TRBV19,CASRTQGASNQPQHF,TGTGCCAGTAGAACACAGGGGGCAAGCAATCAGCCCCAGCATTTT
NA,TRBJ1-5,15,TRBD1,TRBV7-2,CASSLEDRASQPQHF,TGTGCCAGCAGCTTAGAGGACAGGGCCAGTCAGCCCCAGCATTTT
NA,TRBJ2-3,16,TRBD1,TRBV25-1,CANSTQDRRSTDTQYF,TGTGCCAACAGTACCCAGGACAGGCGTAGCACAGATACGCAGTATTTT
few,TRBJ1-6,15,TRBD1,TRBV5-1,CASSFGDRGNSPLHF,TGCGCCAGCAGCTTCGGGGACAGGGGGAATTCACCCCTCCACTTT
NA,TRBJ2-3,15,TRBD2,TRBV30,CAWSVGLAGPDTQYF,TGTGCCTGGAGTGTAGGGCTAGCGGGGCCAGATACGCAGTATTTT
few,TRBJ2-2,18,NA,TRBV4-1,CASSQDPGSGTNTGELFF,TGCGCCAGCAGCCAAGATCCCGGTAGCGGTACGAACACCGGGGAGCTGTTTTTT
NA,TRBJ1-2,14,NA,TRBV21-1,CASIRVQDYYGYTF,TGTGCCAGCATCCGAGTCCAAGACTACTATGGCTACACCTTC
NA,TRBJ2-3,16,TRBD2,TRBV5-8,CASSTGLAGDRDTQYF,TGTGCCAGCAGCACCGGACTAGCGGGGGATCGAGATACGCAGTATTTT
NA,TRBJ1-1,16,TRBD1,TRBV5-8,CASSLAGDRVNTEAFF,TGTGCCAGCAGCTTGGCCGGCGACAGGGTGAACACTGAAGCTTTCTTT
NA,TRBJ1-5,18,TRBD1,TRBV4-2,CASSQVPPGTGTNQPQHF,TGTGCCAGCAGCCAAGTACCGCCCGGGACAGGGACTAATCAGCCCCAGCATTTT
NA,TRBJ2-7,14,NA,TRBV27,CASSGPGISYEQYF,TGTGCCAGCTCGGGCCCAGGGATATCCTACGAGCAGTACTTC
NA,TRBJ1-6,15,NA,TRBV7-2,CASNRDGGGFSPLHF,TGTGCCAGCAACCGTGACGGGGGGGGTTTTTCACCCCTCCACTTT
once,TRBJ2-5,14,NA,TRBV7-3,CASSLLTREETQYF,TGTGCCAGCAGCCTTCTGACTAGAGAAGAGACCCAGTACTTC
NA,TRBJ1-1,12,NA,TRBV10-3,CAIRKTDTEAFF,TGTGCCATCAGGAAGACAGACACTGAAGCTTTCTTT
once,TRBJ2-5,15,TRBD2,TRBV11-2,CASRVGGAGEETQYF,TGTGCCAGCAGGGTCGGGGGGGCGGGAGAAGAGACCCAGTACTTC
NA,TRBJ1-3,14,TRBD1,TRBV18,CASSADRGGNTIYF,TGTGCCAGCTCAGCGGACAGGGGTGGAAACACCATATATTTT